These T cell receptor beta chains were read from a single sample in a study of T cells in Graves' hyperthyroidism and ophthalmopathy. TCRdb reprocessed the multiplex PCR reads with MiXCR, giving one entry per CDR3 protein. The sample carries 250,000 to 300,000 distinct CDR3 sequences, 13% to 15% recorded once. Sample: blood. All receptors come from a woman between 45 and 60 years old with Graves' hyperthyroidism that later progressed to Graves' ophthalmopathy. CDR3s include the opening cysteine and the closing phenylalanine or tryptophan. Fields, in order: V gene, clone size, J gene, D gene, CDR3 DNA, CDR3 protein. A D gene is named only where the DNA matches it firmly. Part of the rows lack a size; the others show once, few, many or a class for expanded clones.

TRBV28	many	TRBJ2-7	.	TGTGCCAGCAGTTTCTTTAGCGAGCTCTACGAGCAGTACTTC	CASSFFSELYEQYF
TRBV12-3/TRBV12-4	many	TRBJ2-7	.	TGTGCCAGCTCGGGAGGGGGACAGGGAAGGAGCGAGCAGTACTTC	CASSGGGQGRSEQYF
TRBV9	.	TRBJ2-1	.	TGTGCCAGCAGCGTAGCCAGCGGTACCTACAATGAGCAGTTCTTC	CASSVASGTYNEQFF
TRBV12-3/TRBV12-4	.	TRBJ1-2	TRBD1	TGTGCCAGCAGTTCCCGGGACAGGTTTTGGGGCTACACCTTC	CASSSRDRFWGYTF
TRBV3-1	.	TRBJ2-3	TRBD2	TGTGCCAGCAGCCAAGATAGCGGGAGCTCAGATACGCAGTATTTT	CASSQDSGSSDTQYF
TRBV6-1	many	TRBJ1-5	TRBD1	TGTGCCAGCAGACGCCGGGACAGTCCTGATTATAGCAATCAGCCCCAGCATTTT	CASRRRDSPDYSNQPQHF
TRBV12-3/TRBV12-4	many	TRBJ1-1	.	TGTGCCAGCCAGGACAGGAACACTGAAGCTTTCTTT	CASQDRNTEAFF
TRBV28	.	TRBJ2-2	.	TGTGCCAGCAGTCCCATCCCGTTGTCGGGGGAGCTGTTTTTT	CASSPIPLSGELFF
TRBV6-1	many	TRBJ2-7	TRBD1	TGTGCCAGCAGTGAACCCGGGACAGGGAGGTCCGAGCAGTACTTC	CASSEPGTGRSEQYF
TRBV12-3/TRBV12-4	many	TRBJ1-5	.	TGTGCCAGCAGTTTTCCCCAACCAGTTGCGGGTCAGCCCCAGCATTTT	CASSFPQPVAGQPQHF
TRBV20-1	many	TRBJ1-6	TRBD1	TGCAGTGCTAGACAGGGGGCGGATAATTCACCCCTCCACTTT	CSARQGADNSPLHF
TRBV6-1	many	TRBJ1-1	.	TGTGCCAGCAGTCCCAAATCGAGGGCTGAAGCTTTCTTT	CASSPKSRAEAFF
TRBV2	many	TRBJ1-6	.	TGTGCCAGCAGTGAAGAGGGGACGGGTAATTCACCCCTCCACTTT	CASSEEGTGNSPLHF
TRBV27	many	TRBJ2-5	TRBD2	TGTGCCAGCAGTCCCTTGGCGGGAGGGCCCGAGGAGACCCAGTACTTC	CASSPLAGGPEETQYF
TRBV7-9	many	TRBJ2-1	.	TGTGCCAGCAGCTTCCTAGGGCGTGAGCAGTTCTTC	CASSFLGREQFF
TRBV3-1	many	TRBJ1-1	.	TGTGCCAGCAGCCAACAGCCGGGGGTGATAAACACTGAAGCTTTCTTT	CASSQQPGVINTEAFF
TRBV9	many	TRBJ2-5	.	TGTGCCAGCAGCCCCGAGGAGGGGGTCGAGGCCCAGTACTTC	CASSPEEGVEAQYF
TRBV5-1	.	TRBJ1-2	.	TGCGCCAGCAGCCTTAATGTAAGACTAGGAGGCTACACCTTC	CASSLNVRLGGYTF
TRBV3-1	.	TRBJ2-3	TRBD2	TGTGCCAGCAACGACCCAGCAGCGGGAGGGATCGCAGATACGCAGTATTTT	CASNDPAAGGIADTQYF
TRBV20-1	many	TRBJ1-2	.	TGCAGTGCTTCCGCAAGGGCGGGCGGCTACACCTTC	CSASARAGGYTF
TRBV20-1	many	TRBJ1-1	.	TGCAGTGCTGCAGGCAACCTGAACACTGAAGCTTTCTTT	CSAAGNLNTEAFF
TRBV2	many	TRBJ1-2	TRBD1	TGTGCCAGCAAACGGCAGGGGGCAGTCTATGGCTACACCTTC	CASKRQGAVYGYTF
TRBV20-1	many	TRBJ1-1	.	TGCAGTGCTTCATGGGGGGCCAACACTGAAGCTTTCTTT	CSASWGANTEAFF
TRBV24-1	.	TRBJ2-7	TRBD2	TGTGCCACCAGTGATCCGACTAGCGCGAACTACGAGCAGTACTTC	CATSDPTSANYEQYF
TRBV9	.	TRBJ1-3	.	TGTGCCAGCAGCGAGAACAGCAAATTCTCTGGAAACACCATATATTTT	CASSENSKFSGNTIYF
TRBV20-1	.	TRBJ2-3	TRBD2	TGCAGTGCCGAAAGCGGGAGGGCCGGGACAGATACGCAGTATTTT	CSAESGRAGTDTQYF
TRBV28	many	TRBJ2-7	.	TGTGCCAGCACTACGACTCCGGCTACCTACGAGCAGTACTTC	CASTTTPATYEQYF
TRBV7-2	many	TRBJ2-5	TRBD1	TGTGCCAGCAGCTTGAACAGGGGCCGGGAGACCCAGTACTTC	CASSLNRGRETQYF
TRBV13	many	TRBJ2-3	TRBD2	TGTGCCAGCAGCTTGCGGACTAGTAACCGTCGTGGCACAGATACGCAGTATTTT	CASSLRTSNRRGTDTQYF
TRBV15	many	TRBJ1-5	.	TGTGCCACCAGCAGAGGGTACCAGCCCCAGCATTTT	CATSRGYQPQHF
TRBV28	.	TRBJ1-1	.	TGTGCCAGCAGTTTCTCCGGACAGAACACTGAAGCTTTCTTT	CASSFSGQNTEAFF
TRBV5-1	many	TRBJ1-1	TRBD1	TGCGCCAGCAGCGCGGCGGGACAGGGAGAAACTGAAGCTTTCTTT	CASSAAGQGETEAFF
TRBV27	many	TRBJ2-3	TRBD2	TGTGCCAGCAGTTTATCGTCTCCGGGGGGGGCAGATACGCAGTATTTT	CASSLSSPGGADTQYF
TRBV5-1	.	TRBJ2-5	.	TGCGCCAGCAGGCCGGGACCGGTCGGGTACTTC	CASRPGPVGYF
TRBV7-9	.	TRBJ1-2	.	TGTGCCAGCAGCTTAGAAGGCGGACTAGTAGGTGGCTACACCTTC	CASSLEGGLVGGYTF
TRBV28	many	TRBJ2-1	TRBD1	TGTGCCAGCTACGACAGGGGTAGCGGTGAGCAGTTCTTC	CASYDRGSGEQFF
TRBV20-1	many	TRBJ2-7	.	TGCAGTGCTAGAGATCCCGGGACTGGATTCTACGAGCAGTACTTC	CSARDPGTGFYEQYF
TRBV9	.	TRBJ2-1	.	TGTGCCAGCAGCGCAATTGGACAACCGTCCTACAATGAGCAGTTCTTC	CASSAIGQPSYNEQFF
TRBV20-1	many	TRBJ2-1	TRBD1	TGCAGTGCTATCCCCCGGGACAGGGGTAGTAGTGAGCAGTTCTTC	CSAIPRDRGSSEQFF
TRBV12-3/TRBV12-4	many	TRBJ2-7	TRBD1	TGTGCCAGCAGTACGACAGGGGGCATTTACGAGCAGTACTTC	CASSTTGGIYEQYF
TRBV5-1	.	TRBJ1-4	.	TGCGCCAGCACCCCACAGGGATCTAATGAAAAACTGTTTTTT	CASTPQGSNEKLFF
TRBV15	.	TRBJ1-1	.	TGTGCCACCAGCAGGGGACGGGATACTGAAGCTTTCTTT	CATSRGRDTEAFF
TRBV6-2/TRBV6-3	few	TRBJ2-1	TRBD2	TGTGCCAGCAGCTTAGCGGGAGGGCCGTGGAATGAGCAGTTCTTC	CASSLAGGPWNEQFF
TRBV7-9	.	TRBJ2-6	.	TGTGCCAGCAGCTTCCCTGGTCGGGTCCTCTCTGGGGCCAACGTCCTGACTTTC	CASSFPGRVLSGANVLTF
TRBV28	many	TRBJ2-1	.	TGTGCCAGCAGTTTAAGCGGCGATGAGCAGTTCTTC	CASSLSGDEQFF
TRBV9	.	TRBJ1-3	.	TGTGCCAGCAGCGTTTTCGAGGGACCTGGAAACACCATATATTTT	CASSVFEGPGNTIYF
TRBV3-1	many	TRBJ2-3	.	TGTGCCAGCAGCCAAGGCCGACAATTCACAGATACGCAGTATTTT	CASSQGRQFTDTQYF
TRBV27	many	TRBJ1-2	TRBD1	TGTGCCAGCACCCGGACAGGGAGCACCTATGGCTACACCTTC	CASTRTGSTYGYTF
TRBV5-6	few	TRBJ2-2	.	TGTGCCAGCAGCACCCCGGCCGGGGAGCTGTTTTTT	CASSTPAGELFF
TRBV6-2/TRBV6-3	many	TRBJ2-1	TRBD2	TGTGCCAGCACCTTAGTTATTAGCGGGATCTACAATGAGCAGTTCTTC	CASTLVISGIYNEQFF
TRBV2	many	TRBJ1-1	.	TGTGCCAGCAGTGGGGGGGGCGGCCGGGAAGCTTTCTTT	CASSGGGGREAFF